These 22 T cell receptor beta chains were sequenced from one sample in a study of OX40 agonist ivuxolimab in advanced cancers. Using immunoSEQ multiplex PCR, the repertoire was profiled, and TCRdb retains in-frame clones only, with some absent. The sample includes 60,000 to 85,000 clones, approximately 87% of them seen just once. This sample comprised CD4+ or CD8+ T cells sorted from blood, obtained in a trial of the OX40 agonist ivuxolimab. Receptors originate from an adult with an advanced solid tumor such as melanoma, head and neck, liver or kidney cancer.

This clone was seen a single time. V and J are TRBV6-1 and TRBJ1-6; the D is unclear. Germline lookup yields CDR1 MNHNS and CDR2 SASEGT. V was pared by 8 bases and J by 10 bases, with 15 bases between. The CDR3 has 13 amino acids. CDR3 residues: CASLKTGTSPLHF. The CDR3, as DNA: TGTGCCAGCTTAAAAACTGGCACCTCACCCCTCCACTTT.

This sequence joins TRBV12-5 and TRBJ1-2; the D is unclear. Germline V gives CDR1 LGHNT, CDR2 FRNRAP. The CDR3 runs to 15 residues. V dropped 1 base and J dropped 6 bases, with 15 bases sitting between them. The CDR3 DNA follows: TGTGCTAGTGGTTTGGACTCCCCGGGGTGGAATGGCTACACCTTC. Translation gives CASGLDSPGWNGYTF.

The chain carries TRBV30 and TRBJ1-2, with 8 bases aligning to TRBD1. The CDR3 runs to 14 residues. Germline V CDR1 and CDR2: GTSNPN, SVGIG (reference sequence). Trimming at V came to 0 bases and at J to 3 bases, leaving 3 bases not matched to a gene. The CDR3 sequence: CAWSVDRGYYGYTF. CDR3 nucleotide sequence: TGTGCCTGGAGTGTAGACAGGGGATACTATGGCTACACCTTC.

The rearrangement joins TRBV4-1 to TRBJ2-5; a possible D gene is TRBD1 (5 bases). Trimming removed 2 bases from V and 2 bases from J, with 18 bases in between. The CDR3 consists of 17 residues. Looked up from germline, CDR1 is MGHRA and CDR2 is YSYEKL. The CDR3 sequence: CASSQNFFNRFQETQYF. The CDR3 nucleotides are TGCGCCAGCAGCCAAAATTTTTTCAACAGGTTTCAAGAGACCCAGTACTTC.

The J gene is TRBJ1-2, the V gene TRBV7-2; perhaps TRBD1 as D (6 bases). CDR1 SGHTA and CDR2 FQGNSA come from the germline V gene. Trimming pared 4 bases from V and 4 bases from J, leaving 19 bases between. This CDR3 contains 16 residues. In nucleotides, the CDR3 is TGTGCCAGCAGCTCGACTTACAGGGAACTTATCTATGGCTACACCTTC. It encodes CASSSTYRELIYGYTF.

V usage is TRBV6-1 and J usage is TRBJ1-5; D gene uncertain. CDR1 MNHNS and CDR2 SASEGT come from the germline V gene. This CDR3 has 13 residues. V was trimmed by 2 bases and J by 6 bases, leaving 8 bases between them. The CDR3 coding sequence is TGTGCCAGCAGTGAAATCTCTCTTCAGCCCCAGCATTTT. Amino acid sequence: CASSEISLQPQHF.

The chain couples TRBV2 to TRBJ2-7; 13 positions agree with TRBD2. The V gene's germline CDR1 is SNHLY and CDR2 FYNNEI. The V segment lost 4 bases and the J segment 6 bases; nucleotides outside the gene matches: 9. The CDR3 spans 16 residues. CDR3 nucleotide sequence: TGTGCCAGCAGTGGGACCGACGGACTAGCGGGAGCCGAGCAGTACTTC. It is translated as CASSGTDGLAGAEQYF.

The chain carries TRBV4-1 and TRBJ2-3; TRBD1 matches at 7 bases. Germline CDR1 reads MGHRA; CDR2 reads YSYEKL. Trimming removed 0 bases from V and 2 bases from J; junction bases left unmatched: 5. This CDR3 region has 16 residues. CDR3 nucleotide sequence: TGCGCCAGCAGCCAAGAATGGGACAGCTCCACAGATACGCAGTATTTT. Its protein is CASSQEWDSSTDTQYF.

V usage is TRBV27 and J usage is TRBJ1-3; 8 bases are shared with TRBD1. Per germline, CDR1 MNHEY and CDR2 SMNVEV (reference sequence). Trimming at V came to 6 bases and at J to 1 base, leaving 5 bases not matched to a gene. The CDR3 runs to 15 residues. The CDR3 here is CASRLQGGSGNTIYF. CDR3 nucleotide sequence: TGTGCCAGCAGATTACAGGGGGGATCTGGAAACACCATATATTTT.

This clone was recorded only once. The chain couples TRBV29-1 to TRBJ2-7, with D perhaps TRBD2 (5 bases). This CDR3 is 11 amino acids long. CDR1 and CDR2 from the germline V gene are SQVTM and ANQGSEA. The ends were cut back, 5 bases at V and 4 bases at J, with 9 bases in the middle. The CDR3 coding sequence is TGCAGCGTTCGGACTTCTTACGAGCAGTACTTC. It codes for CSVRTSYEQYF.

CDR3 DNA sequence: TGCGCCAGCAGCTTGGGCAGCGGGAGGGCCTTCAATGAGCAGTTCTTC. It specifies CASSLGSGRAFNEQFF. V usage is TRBV5-1 and J usage is TRBJ2-1, with 10 bases matching TRBD2. V was clipped by 0 bases and J by 6 bases; unmatched bases: 6. The length of the CDR3 is 16 residues. The germline V gene has CDR1 SGHRS and CDR2 YFSETQ.

The chain links TRBV7-6 to TRBJ2-7; possible D gene TRBD2, 6 bases. From germline, CDR1 is SGHVS and CDR2 FNYEAQ. The CDR3 extends over 13 amino acids. Trimming removed 1 base at V and 4 bases at J, with 8 bases between. The CDR3 region is CASSLGGLYEQYF. The CDR3 DNA reads as TGTGCCAGCAGCTTAGGGGGACTGTACGAGCAGTACTTC.

The rearrangement links TRBV29-1 to TRBJ2-3; weak D call: TRBD1 (5 bases). Germline V lookup: CDR1 SQVTM, CDR2 ANQGSEA. The CDR3 has 13 residues. The V and J ends lost 6 bases and 2 bases respectively, with 12 bases between them. The CDR3 coding sequence is TGCAGCGTGACCCAGACAGCCACAGATACGCAGTATTTT. Its protein product is CSVTQTATDTQYF.

This chain links TRBV29-1 with TRBJ1-5, with D uncertain. The CDR3 runs to 15 residues. Trimming took off 8 bases at V and 1 base at J, with 18 bases between the two ends. Germline assignment: CDR1 SQVTM and CDR2 ANQGSEA. The CDR3 reads CSPRDWEKSNQPQHF. Here the CDR3 DNA reads TGCAGCCCACGCGACTGGGAAAAGAGCAATCAGCCCCAGCATTTT.

CDR3 amino acids: CASRPGYTGELFF. For the CDR3, the DNA is TGCGCCAGCAGACCAGGGTACACCGGGGAGCTGTTTTTT. The chain combines TRBV10-2 with TRBJ2-2, with TRBD1 as a possible D gene (5 bases). Trimming shortened V by 6 bases and J by 3 bases, and 8 bases separated the two germline ends. The CDR3 length is 13 residues. Looked up from germline, CDR1 is WSHSY and CDR2 is SAAADI.

This sequence joins TRBV7-3 and TRBJ2-3, with unresolved D. CDR1 and CDR2 (germline): SGHTA, FQGTGA. Trimming took off 1 base at V and 4 bases at J, with 12 bases between the two ends. CDR3 size: 15 residues. Here the CDR3 DNA reads TGTGCCAGCAGCTTAAGAGAAACTCGATCAGATACGCAGTATTTT. It codes for CASSLRETRSDTQYF. Based on the CDR3 plus reference TRBV7-3 and TRBJ2-3, the full variable domain is GAGVSQTPSNKVTEKGKYVELRCDPISGHTALYWYRQSLGQGPEFLIYFQGTGAADDSGLPNDRFFAVRPEGSVSTLKIQRTERGDSAVYLCASSLRETRSDTQYFGPGTRLTVL.

This clone was picked up a small number of times. The same CDR3 is also encoded by other DNA sequences in this sample. The chain combines TRBV2 with TRBJ1-5; D is ambiguous. V was shortened by 6 bases and J by 0 bases, with 6 bases between the two germline ends. The CDR3 extends over 13 amino acids. CDR1 is SNHLY, CDR2 FYNNEI, per germline. CDR3: CASSDDSNQPQHF. For the CDR3, the DNA is TGTGCCAGCAGCGATGATAGCAATCAGCCCCAGCATTTT.

The chain links TRBV4-3 to TRBJ2-3; D not certain. The CDR3 is 12 residues long. Germline V gene sequence: CDR1 LGHNA, CDR2 YSLEER. The V gene lost 4 bases and the J gene lost 2 bases, with 4 bases spanning the gap. CDR3 sequence: CASSLLTDTQYF. The CDR3 DNA is TGCGCCAGCAGCCTACTCACAGATACGCAGTATTTT.

The chain couples TRBV7-2 to TRBJ1-2; D gene ambiguous. Trimming shortened V by 11 bases and J by 3 bases, and 10 bases separated the two germline ends. Germline CDR1 and CDR2: SGHTA and FQGNSA. The CDR3 sequence is 11 residues long. The CDR3 protein is CAPRVDYGYTF. The CDR3 nucleotides are TGTGCCCCCCGAGTCGACTATGGCTACACCTTC.

The V and J genes are TRBV21-1 and TRBJ1-2; TRBD1, the table's D call, was not compared with the DNA. TRBV21-1 represents a pseudogene. This CDR3 is built from 19 residues. CDR3 nucleotide sequence: TGTGCCAGCAGCAAAGCAACACACAGGGGGCCCCTAGTAGACTATGGCTACACCTTC. Protein product: CASSKATHRGPLVDYGYTF.

The V and J genes are TRBV11-2 and TRBJ1-6; no clear D gene. Trimming cost V 5 bases and J 4 bases, with 12 bases left between them. Germline V gives CDR1 SGHAT, CDR2 FQNNGV. This CDR3 is 15 amino acids long. CDR3 loop: CASSPRPDYNSPLHF. The CDR3 DNA reads as TGTGCCAGCAGCCCCCGGCCAGATTATAATTCACCCCTCCACTTT.

This CDR3 reads CASTGTAYEQYF. The DNA for the CDR3 is TGTGCCAGCACCGGGACGGCCTACGAGCAGTACTTC. The genes are TRBV6-1 and TRBJ2-7, with D perhaps given as TRBD1 or TRBD2 (5 bases each). This CDR3 contains 12 residues. Trimming took 7 bases from V and 2 from J, leaving 9 bases between them. Germline V lookup: CDR1 MNHNS, CDR2 SASEGT.